This T cell receptor (beta chain) was recovered during a study of cytomegalovirus exposure and HLA in healthy donors. Looking at the study overall: Within an early data release were tens of millions of unique TCRs drawn from HLA-typed donors.

With 60 Vbeta and 13 Jbeta primers, the PCR was carried out. Per the study methods: A follow-up analysis tallied about 80 million unique TCR beta chains, about 11 million shared. TCRdb keeps only in-frame clones here, not all; method: immunoSEQ multiplex PCR. D and trimming were read from the DNA, whereas the V and J calls and clone size are those reported in that table. The table has under 200,000 clones, roughly 80% seen once. On this clone: Its specificity is unknown.

The CDR3 is 17 amino acids. CDR1 and CDR2 (germline): SGHVS, FQNEAQ. With 0 bases removed from V and 5 bases from J, the gap between germline ends came to 17 bases. Study-wide points: Association with HLA alleles at 0.05 false discovery rate was found for 17,000 or so TCR beta sequences in a later analysis.

The receptor's source is a woman aged 18-29 years in good health and CMV-seronegative. The source material was PBMCs. V is TRBV7-8 and J is TRBJ2-1, with TRBD2 as a possible D gene (6 bases). The CDR3 sequence is CASSLARGTVPHNEQFF. CDR3 nucleotides: TGTGCCAGCAGCTTAGCGCGCGGGACCGTCCCCCACAATGAGCAGTTCTTC. Full variable domain (outside the CDR3, taken from reference TRBV7-8 and TRBJ2-1): GAGVSQSPRYKVAKRGQDVALRCDPISGHVSLFWYQQALGQGPEFLTYFQNEAQLDKSGLPSDRFFAERPEGSVSTLKIQRTQQEDSAVYLCASSLARGTVPHNEQFFGPGTRLTVL.